This TCR beta chain emerged from a study of CXCR3-negative and CXCR3-positive naive CD8 T cells. Broader study findings: Comparison of naive subsets found surface CD5 to be comparable, and TCR strength was inferred on the basis of TRB CDR3 properties. Relative to CXCR3-negative naive cells, CXCR3-positive naive cells had more hydrophobic TRB CDR3s.

UMI-labeled TRB cDNA libraries were prepared by 5' RACE. TCRdb re-analyzed the 5' RACE reads; it lists each CDR3 protein once, without DNA. Its table lists roughly 50,000 distinct CDR3 sequences. About this clonotype: Its antigen remains unidentified.

The CDR3 sequence is 16 residues long. Germline CDR1 DFQATT, CDR2 SNEGSKA (reference sequence). Sequencing was done on a sample of naive CXCR3+ CD8+ T cells from blood. As for subset: CD45RO-CCR7+CD27+CD95- naive CD8+ T cells expressing CXCR3 (TNR3+). The receptor was isolated from a human donor in good health. Some clones in this sample may be carry-over from other donors' samples. The chain carries TRBV20-1 and TRBJ1-5; TCRdb gives TRBD1 as the D gene, but with no DNA this cannot be confirmed. This CDR3 reads CSARGGQEYSNQPQHF.